This passage covers 20 T cell receptor beta chains from one sample sequenced in a study of OX40 agonist ivuxolimab in advanced cancers. Method: immunoSEQ multiplex PCR; TCRdb's copy keeps in-frame clones and lacks some. Among tens of thousands of clones listed, 70% to 90% were seen once. The specimen comprised CD4+ or CD8+ T cells sorted from blood, sampled in a trial of the OX40 agonist ivuxolimab. These receptors all come from an adult with an advanced solid tumor such as melanoma, head and neck, liver or kidney cancer.

This chain uses TRBV20-1 with TRBJ2-1; 7 bases line up with TRBD2. Germline CDR1 reads DFQATT; CDR2 reads SNEGSKA (reference sequence). CDR3 length: 11 residues. This CDR3 is CRWDYNNEQFF. As DNA, the CDR3 is TGCAGATGGGACTACAACAATGAGCAGTTCTTC.

The genes are TRBV6-5 and TRBJ2-7, with TRBD2 matching over 8 bases. Germline trimming cut 5 bases from V and 2 bases from J; bases unmatched to any gene: 8. CDR1 MNHEY and CDR2 SVGAGI come from the germline V gene. This CDR3 is 15 amino acids long. As DNA, the CDR3 is TGTGCCAGCAGTCAGACCGGGACTAGGCCCTACGAGCAGTACTTC. Protein sequence: CASSQTGTRPYEQYF.

The gene calls are TRBV7-2 and TRBJ1-4; no clear D. Germline V gives CDR1 SGHTA, CDR2 FQGNSA. The germline V and J ends were trimmed by 5 bases and 9 bases, with 19 bases remaining between them. This CDR3 has 15 amino acids. The CDR3 sequence is CASSARDTVGKKLFF. CDR3 nucleotide sequence: TGTGCCAGCAGCGCAAGGGATACCGTCGGAAAAAAACTGTTTTTT.

To note about this clone: Other DNA sequences in the sample encode the same CDR3. The genes are TRBV19 and TRBJ1-1; D is possibly TRBD1 (5 bases). This CDR3 has 13 residues. V was trimmed by 3 bases and J by 3 bases, leaving 8 bases between them. CDR1 is LNHDA and CDR2 is SQIVND in the germline V gene (reference sequence). The CDR3 loop reads CASSIGRDTEAFF. CDR3 bases: TGTGCCAGTAGTATCGGCAGGGACACTGAAGCTTTCTTT.

This CDR3 reads CASSRASGRFTDTQYF. The CDR3 nucleotides are TGCGCCAGCAGTAGGGCTAGCGGGAGGTTCACAGATACGCAGTATTTT. The rearrangement uses TRBV5-1 and TRBJ2-3, with 11 bases lining up with TRBD2. The CDR3 sequence is 16 residues long. J lost 2 bases, V lost 5 bases, and 7 bases had no gene match. Germline CDR1 SGHRS, CDR2 YFSETQ. Full variable domain (rest looked up from reference TRBV5-1 and TRBJ2-3): KAGVTQTPRYLIKTRGQQVTLSCSPISGHRSVSWYQQTPGQGLQFLFEYFSETQRNKGNFPGRFSGRQFSNSRSEMNVSTLELGDSALYLCASSRASGRFTDTQYFGPGTRLTVL.

V is TRBV27 and J is TRBJ1-1; D may be TRBD1 (5 bases). The CDR3 spans 16 residues. Trimming removed 1 base from V and 1 base from J, with 13 bases in between. In germline, CDR1 is MNHEY, CDR2 SMNVEV (reference sequence). Written as DNA, the CDR3 is TGTGCCAGCAGTTTATACGGGGCGCCGGAGAACACTGAAGCTTTCTTT. Encoded protein: CASSLYGAPENTEAFF.

This chain joins TRBV27 and TRBJ1-6, with a tentative D call TRBD1 (5 bases). V was clipped by 2 bases and J by 5 bases, with 7 bases between them. CDR3 length equals 14 residues. The germline V gene encodes CDR1 MNHEY and CDR2 SMNVEV (reference sequence). The CDR3 nucleotides are TGTGCCAGCAGTTTAGACAGAGATAATTCACCCCTCCACTTT. Its translation: CASSLDRDNSPLHF.

V and J are TRBV19 and TRBJ2-7; a weak D match, TRBD2 (5 bases). This CDR3 is 14 amino acids long. Germline V gene sequence: CDR1 LNHDA, CDR2 SQIVND (reference sequence). Deletions cut 3 bases from V and 5 bases from J, with 14 bases between. The CDR3 loop is CASSMRVAGDEQYF. CDR3 DNA: TGTGCCAGTAGTATGAGGGTGGCCGGGGACGAGCAGTACTTC.

The chain carries TRBV5-8 and TRBJ2-2; TRBD1 agrees at 7 bases. CDR1 and CDR2 (germline): SGHTS, YDEGEE. The junction had 14 bases not matched to a gene; V was cut back by 4 bases and J by 8 bases. CDR3 length: 16 amino acids. In nucleotides, the CDR3 is TGTGCCAGCAGCAAGAGACAGGGCTGGGGTTCGGGGGAGCTGTTTTTT. Its translation: CASSKRQGWGSGELFF.

The chain combines TRBV6-1 with TRBJ2-2, with 8 bases matching TRBD1. Germline trimming cut 10 bases from V and 3 bases from J; bases unmatched to any gene: 7. This CDR3 spans 14 amino acids. Germline CDR1 reads MNHNS; CDR2 reads SASEGT. The CDR3 region is CAMWDRTDTGELFF. CDR3 nucleotide sequence: TGTGCCATGTGGGACAGGACTGACACCGGGGAGCTGTTTTTT.

This clone was seen a handful of times. This chain links TRBV7-9 with TRBJ2-2; D gene uncertain. This CDR3 is built from 14 residues. The germline V gene encodes CDR1 SEHNR and CDR2 FQNEAQ (reference sequence). The V end lost 0 bases, the J end lost 7 bases, and 9 bases lay between the germline ends. CDR3 sequence reads: CASSLAQANGELFF. The CDR3 nucleotides read TGTGCCAGCAGCTTAGCCCAGGCTAACGGGGAGCTGTTTTTT.

The rearrangement joins TRBV29-1 to TRBJ2-7; possible D gene TRBD1, 6 bases. The germline CDR1 and CDR2 sequences are SQVTM and ANQGSEA. The V end was cut by 5 bases, the J end by 0 bases, with 8 bases between. CDR3 length: 12 residues. This chain's CDR3 is CSVWDNSYEQYF. The CDR3 DNA reads as TGCAGCGTTTGGGACAACTCCTACGAGCAGTACTTC.

Only a few counts were recorded for this clone. The J gene is TRBJ1-5, the V gene TRBV2; the D is unclear. CDR1 is SNHLY and CDR2 is FYNNEI in the germline V gene. The CDR3 loop spans 14 amino acids. V was shortened by 3 bases and J by 4 bases, with 10 bases between the two germline ends. CDR3 coding DNA: TGTGCCAGCAGTGATTCTGGACGGAATCAGCCCCAGCATTTT. Protein: CASSDSGRNQPQHF.

The chain couples TRBV11-2 to TRBJ2-7; D is uncertain. CDR3 length equals 16 residues. The germline gives CDR1 SGHAT, CDR2 FQNNGV. With 0 bases removed from V and 0 bases from J, the gap between germline ends came to 12 bases. In DNA, the CDR3 is TGTGCCAGCAGCTTAGACCGGTTCGAGAACTCCTACGAGCAGTACTTC. It yields the protein CASSLDRFENSYEQYF.

CDR3 region: CASRGHTNTGELFF. The CDR3 bases are TGTGCCAGTAGGGGGCACACGAACACCGGGGAGCTGTTTTTT. This chain uses TRBV19 with TRBJ2-2; D is perhaps TRBD1 (5 bases). With 6 bases removed from V and 0 bases from J, the gap between germline ends came to 8 bases. The CDR3 contains 14 residues. Germline values: CDR1 LNHDA, CDR2 SQIVND (reference sequence).

This clone was seen a single time. The chain links TRBV9 to TRBJ1-1; D remains ambiguous. Germline V gives CDR1 SGDLS, CDR2 YYNGEE. The CDR3 length is 14 residues. The germline V and J ends were trimmed by 4 bases and 6 bases, with 16 bases remaining between them. The CDR3 bases are TGTGCCAGCAGCTTCGGGCAGGTGCCCCCTGAAGCTTTCTTT. Its translation is CASSFGQVPPEAFF.

This clone came up a few times. The CDR3 region is CASSLARYSPLHF. The CDR3 bases are TGTGCCAGCAGCTTAGCGCGGTATTCACCCCTCCACTTT. V gene TRBV7-6 combines with J gene TRBJ1-6; D uncertain. V was clipped by 0 bases and J by 8 bases, with 5 bases between them. Germline V gene data show CDR1 as SGHVS and CDR2 as FNYEAQ. The CDR3 contains 13 residues.

This clone was seen once. J is TRBJ1-2 and V is TRBV19; D remains ambiguous. Trimming removed 1 base from V and 1 base from J, with 7 bases in between. Germline-derived CDR1 and CDR2 are LNHDA and SQIVND (reference sequence). The CDR3 contains 14 residues. Here the CDR3 DNA reads TGTGCCAGTAGTATAGGGGGTGTTAACTATGGCTACACCTTC. Its protein is CASSIGGVNYGYTF.

This chain joins TRBV5-1 and TRBJ1-5, with D perhaps matching TRBD1 (5 bases). Germline CDR1 SGHRS, CDR2 YFSETQ. The CDR3 sequence is 15 residues long. The ends were cut back, 0 bases at V and 0 bases at J, with 7 bases in the middle. CDR3 nucleotides: TGCGCCAGCAGCTTGGTACAGGCTAGCAATCAGCCCCAGCATTTT. Protein sequence: CASSLVQASNQPQHF.

As regards this clone: Other DNA sequences in the sample encode the same CDR3. The chain is built from TRBV7-2 and TRBJ2-3; 7 bases fit TRBD2. With 2 bases clipped from V and 8 bases from J, the junction kept 13 bases outside the gene matches. Germline loops: CDR1 SGHTA, CDR2 FQGNSA. The CDR3 extends over 16 amino acids. CDR3 nucleotides: TGTGCCAGCAGCTTAAATCTGGCGGGAGTCGGGGGTACGCAGTATTTT. The encoded protein is CASSLNLAGVGGTQYF.